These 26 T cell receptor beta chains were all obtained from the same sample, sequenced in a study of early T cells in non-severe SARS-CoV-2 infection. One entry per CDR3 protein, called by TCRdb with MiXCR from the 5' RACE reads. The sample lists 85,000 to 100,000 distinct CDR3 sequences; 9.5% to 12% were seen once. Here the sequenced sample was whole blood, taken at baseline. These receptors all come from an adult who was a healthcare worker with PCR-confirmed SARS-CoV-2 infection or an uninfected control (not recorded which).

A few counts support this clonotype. For the CDR3, the DNA is TGTGCCAGCAGCTTAGGGGTGCAGGCGAACACCGGGGAGCTGTTTTTT. It is translated as CASSLGVQANTGELFF. The chain joins TRBV7-8 to TRBJ2-2; D gene unclear. The V end was cut by 1 base, the J end by 0 bases, with 9 bases between. Per the germline V gene, CDR1 is SGHVS and CDR2 is FQNEAQ. The CDR3 sequence is 16 residues long.

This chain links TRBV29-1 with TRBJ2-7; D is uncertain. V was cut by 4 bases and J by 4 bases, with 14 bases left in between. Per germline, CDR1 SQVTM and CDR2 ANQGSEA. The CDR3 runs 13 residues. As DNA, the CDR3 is TGCAGCGTTGTCATCCCTCACCCGTACGAGCAGTACTTC. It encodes CSVVIPHPYEQYF.

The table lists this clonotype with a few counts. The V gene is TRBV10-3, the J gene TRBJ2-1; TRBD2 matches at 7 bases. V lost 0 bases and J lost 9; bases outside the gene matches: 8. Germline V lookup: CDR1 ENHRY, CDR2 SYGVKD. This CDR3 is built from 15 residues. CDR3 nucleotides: TGTGCCATCAGTGAGTCTTTGGATGGGGGGGGTGAGCAGTTCTTC. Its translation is CAISESLDGGGEQFF.

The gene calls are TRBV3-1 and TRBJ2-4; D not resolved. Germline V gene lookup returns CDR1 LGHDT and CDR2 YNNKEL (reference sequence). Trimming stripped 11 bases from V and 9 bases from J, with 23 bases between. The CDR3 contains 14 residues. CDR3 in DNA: TGTGCCTCCCAAGGCGGCAATAGGAGAGGCATTCAGTACTTC. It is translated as CASQGGNRRGIQYF.

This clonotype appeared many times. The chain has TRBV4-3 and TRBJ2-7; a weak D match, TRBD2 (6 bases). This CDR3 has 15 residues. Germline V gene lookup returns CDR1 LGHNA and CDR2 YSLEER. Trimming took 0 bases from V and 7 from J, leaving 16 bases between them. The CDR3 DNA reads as TGCGCCAGCAGCCAAGATCATGGTAGCCGGGGGGAGCAGTACTTC. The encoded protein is CASSQDHGSRGEQYF.

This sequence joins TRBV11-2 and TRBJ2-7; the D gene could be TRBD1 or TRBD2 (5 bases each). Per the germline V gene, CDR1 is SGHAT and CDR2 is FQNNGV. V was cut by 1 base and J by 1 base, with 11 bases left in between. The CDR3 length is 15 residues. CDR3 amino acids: CASSLGRDVSYEQYF. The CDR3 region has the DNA TGTGCCAGCAGCTTAGGAAGGGACGTTTCCTACGAGCAGTACTTC.

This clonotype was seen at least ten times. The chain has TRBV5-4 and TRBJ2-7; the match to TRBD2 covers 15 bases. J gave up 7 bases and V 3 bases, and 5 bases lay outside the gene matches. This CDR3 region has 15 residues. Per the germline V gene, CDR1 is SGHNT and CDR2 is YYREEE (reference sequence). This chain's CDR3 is CASSSGLAGGGEQYF. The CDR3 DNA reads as TGTGCCAGCAGCTCGGGACTAGCGGGAGGAGGTGAGCAGTACTTC.

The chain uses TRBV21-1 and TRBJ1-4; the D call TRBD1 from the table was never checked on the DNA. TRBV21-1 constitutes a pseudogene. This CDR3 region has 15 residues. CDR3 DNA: TGTGCCAGCAGCAAGCGGACAGCAACTAATGAAAAACTGTTTTTT. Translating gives CASSKRTATNEKLFF.

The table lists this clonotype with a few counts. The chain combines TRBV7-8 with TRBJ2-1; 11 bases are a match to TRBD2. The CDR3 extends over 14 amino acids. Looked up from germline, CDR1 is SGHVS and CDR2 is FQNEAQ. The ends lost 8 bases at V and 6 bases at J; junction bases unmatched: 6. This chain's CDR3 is CASLGGTSGNEQFF. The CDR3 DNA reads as TGTGCCAGCCTCGGCGGGACTAGCGGCAATGAGCAGTTCTTC.

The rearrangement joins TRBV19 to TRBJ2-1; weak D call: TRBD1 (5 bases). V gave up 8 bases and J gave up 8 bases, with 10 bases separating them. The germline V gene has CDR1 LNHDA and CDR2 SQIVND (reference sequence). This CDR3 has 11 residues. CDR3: CASAGIYEQFF. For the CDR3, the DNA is TGTGCCAGTGCAGGGATTTATGAGCAGTTCTTC.

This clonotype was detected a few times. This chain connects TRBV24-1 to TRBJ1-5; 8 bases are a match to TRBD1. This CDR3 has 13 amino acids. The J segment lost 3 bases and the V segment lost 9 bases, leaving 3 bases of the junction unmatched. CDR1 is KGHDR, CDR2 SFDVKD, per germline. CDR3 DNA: TGTGCCACCCAGGACAGGGTCAATCAGCCCCAGCATTTT. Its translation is CATQDRVNQPQHF.

In DNA form, the CDR3 reads TGTGCCAGCAGCAACCCTAGCGGGAGGGCTCCAGAACTATACCCGAAGGCCTACGAGCAGTACTTC. This gives the protein CASSNPSGRAPELYPKAYEQYF. The J gene is TRBJ2-7, the V gene TRBV21-1; the table assigns TRBD2, which was not confirmed against the DNA. TRBV21-1 is classified as a pseudogene. The CDR3 length is 22 residues.

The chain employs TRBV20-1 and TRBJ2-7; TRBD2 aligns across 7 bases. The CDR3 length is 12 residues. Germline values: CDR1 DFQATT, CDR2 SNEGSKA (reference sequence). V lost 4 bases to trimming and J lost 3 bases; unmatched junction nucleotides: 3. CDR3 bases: TGCAGTGCTATTCGGGAGGTCTACGAGCAGTACTTC. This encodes CSAIREVYEQYF.

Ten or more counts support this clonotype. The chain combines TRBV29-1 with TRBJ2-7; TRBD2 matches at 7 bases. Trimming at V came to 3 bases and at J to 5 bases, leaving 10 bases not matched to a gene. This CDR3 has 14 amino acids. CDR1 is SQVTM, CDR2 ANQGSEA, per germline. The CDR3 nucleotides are TGCAGCGTTGATTCGGGGACTACCGACAACGAGCAGTACTTC. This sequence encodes CSVDSGTTDNEQYF.

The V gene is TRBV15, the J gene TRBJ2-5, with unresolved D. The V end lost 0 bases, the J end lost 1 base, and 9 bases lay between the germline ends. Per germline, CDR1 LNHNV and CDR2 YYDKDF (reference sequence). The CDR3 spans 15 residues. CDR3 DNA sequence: TGTGCCACCAGCAGAGATCCAGGCTTCCAAGAGACCCAGTACTTC. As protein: CATSRDPGFQETQYF.

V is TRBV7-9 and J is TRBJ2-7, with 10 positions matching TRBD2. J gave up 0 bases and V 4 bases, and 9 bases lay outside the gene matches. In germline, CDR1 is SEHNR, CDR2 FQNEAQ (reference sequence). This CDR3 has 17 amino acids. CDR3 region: CASSSNVASGGSYEQYF. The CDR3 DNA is TGTGCCAGCAGCTCAAACGTGGCTAGCGGGGGCTCCTACGAGCAGTACTTC.

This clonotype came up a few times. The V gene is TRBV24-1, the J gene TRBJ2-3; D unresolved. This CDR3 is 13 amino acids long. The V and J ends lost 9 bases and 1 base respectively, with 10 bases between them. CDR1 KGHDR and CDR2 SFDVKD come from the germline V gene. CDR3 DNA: TGTGCCACCGAGGCATCGGGCACAGATACGCAGTATTTT. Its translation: CATEASGTDTQYF.

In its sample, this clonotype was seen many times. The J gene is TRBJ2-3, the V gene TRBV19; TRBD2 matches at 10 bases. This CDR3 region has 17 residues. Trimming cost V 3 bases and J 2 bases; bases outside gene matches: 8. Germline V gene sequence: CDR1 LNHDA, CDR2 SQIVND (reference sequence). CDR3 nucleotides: TGTGCCAGTAGTATTCGGGGGCTAGCGGGAGTCACAGATACGCAGTATTTT. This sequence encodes CASSIRGLAGVTDTQYF.

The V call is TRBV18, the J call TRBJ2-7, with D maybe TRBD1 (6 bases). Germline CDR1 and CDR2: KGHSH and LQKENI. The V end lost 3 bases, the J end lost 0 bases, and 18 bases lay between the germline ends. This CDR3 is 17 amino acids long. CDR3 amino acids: CASSPGLAQGSSYEQYF. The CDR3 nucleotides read TGTGCCAGCTCACCCGGGTTGGCACAGGGCAGCTCCTACGAGCAGTACTTC.

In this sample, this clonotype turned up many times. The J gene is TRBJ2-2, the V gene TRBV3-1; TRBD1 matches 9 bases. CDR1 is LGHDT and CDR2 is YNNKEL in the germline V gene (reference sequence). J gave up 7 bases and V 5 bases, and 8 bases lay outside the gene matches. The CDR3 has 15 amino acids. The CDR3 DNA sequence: TGTGCCAGCAGCAAAGCCGGGACAGGGATCGGGGAGCTGTTTTTT. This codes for CASSKAGTGIGELFF.

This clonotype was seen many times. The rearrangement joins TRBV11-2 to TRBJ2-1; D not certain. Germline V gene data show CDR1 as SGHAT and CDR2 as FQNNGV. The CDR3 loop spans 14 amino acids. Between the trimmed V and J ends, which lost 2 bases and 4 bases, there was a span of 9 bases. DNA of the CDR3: TGTGCCAGCAGCTTATATCGAGATTACAATGAGCAGTTCTTC. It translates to CASSLYRDYNEQFF.

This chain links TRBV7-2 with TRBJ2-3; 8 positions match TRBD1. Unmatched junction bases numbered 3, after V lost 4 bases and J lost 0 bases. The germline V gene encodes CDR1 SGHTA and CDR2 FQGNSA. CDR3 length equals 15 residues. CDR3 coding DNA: TGTGCCAGCAGCTCTCGGACAGGGAGCACAGATACGCAGTATTTT. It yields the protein CASSSRTGSTDTQYF.

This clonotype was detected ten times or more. The CDR3 reads CSALLVRGINNEQFF. The CDR3, as DNA: TGCAGTGCCCTGTTGGTCAGGGGGATCAACAATGAGCAGTTCTTC. The rearrangement joins TRBV20-1 to TRBJ2-1; 7 bases line up with TRBD1. This CDR3 spans 15 amino acids. From germline, CDR1 is DFQATT and CDR2 SNEGSKA (reference sequence). Trimming cost V 6 bases and J 5 bases; bases outside gene matches: 13.

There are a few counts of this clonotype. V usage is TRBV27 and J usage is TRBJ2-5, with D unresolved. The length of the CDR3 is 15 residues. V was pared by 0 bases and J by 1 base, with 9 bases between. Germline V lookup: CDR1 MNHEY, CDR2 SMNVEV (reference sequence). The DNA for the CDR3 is TGTGCCAGCAGTTTATCGTCCGCGAGCCAAGAGACCCAGTACTTC. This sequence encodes CASSLSSASQETQYF.

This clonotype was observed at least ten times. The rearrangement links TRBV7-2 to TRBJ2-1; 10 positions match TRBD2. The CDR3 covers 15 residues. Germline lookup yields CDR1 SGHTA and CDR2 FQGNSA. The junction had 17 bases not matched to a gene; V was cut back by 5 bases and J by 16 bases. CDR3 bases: TGTGCCAGCAGCCAACCCGGTGGAGCGGGGGGGCCGTTTTTCTTC. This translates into CASSQPGGAGGPFFF. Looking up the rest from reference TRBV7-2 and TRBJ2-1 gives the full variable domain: GAGVSQSPSNKVTEKGKDVELRCDPISGHTALYWYRQSLGQGLEFLIYFQGNSAPDKSGLPSDRFSAERTGGSVSTLTIQRTQQEDSAVYLCASSQPGGAGGPFFFGPGTRLTVL.

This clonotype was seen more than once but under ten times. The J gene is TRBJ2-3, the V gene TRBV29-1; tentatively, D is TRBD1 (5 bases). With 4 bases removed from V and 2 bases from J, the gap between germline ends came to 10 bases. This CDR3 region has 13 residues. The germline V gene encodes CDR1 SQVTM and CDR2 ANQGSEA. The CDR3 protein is CSVAQDTTDTQYF. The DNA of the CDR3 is TGCAGCGTTGCCCAGGACACCACAGATACGCAGTATTTT.